What follows are 28 T cell receptor beta chains derived from one specimen sequenced in a study of blood T cell repertoires in COVID-19. Assay: immunoSEQ multiplex PCR; the TCRdb copy retains only in-frame clones and omits some. The data contain around 190,000 clones, around 83% of them singletons. Material for sequencing was PBMCs or T cells enriched from blood (not recorded which). These receptors were taken from a woman between 40 and 55 years old in a cohort exposed to, infected with or recovered from COVID-19 (not recorded which).

CDR3 sequence reads: CASSKVGGAVGNTIYF. DNA for the CDR3: TGTGCCAGCAGTAAGGTCGGTGGGGCTGTTGGAAACACCATATATTTT. The chain employs TRBV27 and TRBJ1-3, with D possibly matching TRBD1 (5 bases). V lost 5 bases and J lost 3, with 17 bases in between. Germline CDR1 MNHEY, CDR2 SMNVEV (reference sequence). The CDR3 spans 16 residues.

The chain is built from TRBV7-2 and TRBJ2-1, with 7 bases identical to TRBD2. This CDR3 contains 16 residues. The V and J ends lost 1 base and 2 bases, in that order; junction bases with no gene match: 5. The germline CDR1 and CDR2 sequences are SGHTA and FQGNSA. The CDR3 loop reads CASSLVGSGAYNEQFF. The DNA of the CDR3 is TGTGCCAGCAGCTTAGTAGGGAGCGGGGCCTACAATGAGCAGTTCTTC.

V usage is TRBV11-2 and J usage is TRBJ2-1, with TRBD2 identical over 15 bases. The germline CDR1 and CDR2 sequences are SGHAT and FQNNGV. The CDR3 has 19 amino acids. With 4 bases clipped from V and 1 base from J, the junction kept 8 bases outside the gene matches. The CDR3 DNA sequence: TGTGCCAGCAGCTCGCCGGGACTAGCGGGAGGACAGTCCTACAATGAGCAGTTCTTC. Translated: CASSSPGLAGGQSYNEQFF.

This chain joins TRBV7-9 and TRBJ2-1; TRBD2 is a possible D gene (5 bases). The germline V gene has CDR1 SEHNR and CDR2 FQNEAQ (reference sequence). Trimming cost V 5 bases and J 3 bases, with 17 bases left between them. CDR3 size: 16 residues. CDR3 bases: TGTGCCAGCAGCCCGTTCGGGTCCCGGGGCTACAATGAGCAGTTCTTC. Amino acids: CASSPFGSRGYNEQFF.

The chain links TRBV2 to TRBJ1-3; D unresolved. Germline CDR1 reads SNHLY; CDR2 reads FYNNEI. The CDR3 is 15 amino acids. Trimming took off 3 bases at V and 0 bases at J, with 9 bases between the two ends. CDR3 sequence (DNA): TGTGCCAGCAGTGAGTACAGTAGCTCTGGAAACACCATATATTTT. Its translation is CASSEYSSSGNTIYF.

This clone was counted between two and nine times. The chain is built from TRBV28 and TRBJ1-1; TRBD1 might be the D (6 bases). The CDR3 consists of 16 residues. Trimming took 5 bases from V and 0 from J, leaving 16 bases between them. Germline lookup yields CDR1 MDHEN and CDR2 SYDVKM. Here the CDR3 DNA reads TGTGCCAGCAGTGAACAGGGTTTACCTATGAACACTGAAGCTTTCTTT. This translates into CASSEQGLPMNTEAFF.

CDR3 region: CATSGHPLSGGAWETQYF. CDR3 DNA sequence: TGTGCCACCAGCGGCCACCCTCTGAGCGGGGGGGCGTGGGAGACCCAGTACTTC. This chain connects TRBV15 to TRBJ2-5, with TRBD2 matching over 10 bases. The CDR3 loop spans 18 amino acids. The V and J ends lost 5 bases and 5 bases, in that order; junction bases with no gene match: 17. Germline V gene sequence: CDR1 LNHNV, CDR2 YYDKDF (reference sequence).

The chain links TRBV5-1 to TRBJ1-1; D is ambiguous. This CDR3 comprises 19 residues. The germline gives CDR1 SGHRS, CDR2 YFSETQ. The V end was cut by 0 bases, the J end by 3 bases, with 24 bases between. The CDR3 region is CASSLGSIGRSYAHTEAFF. In DNA, the CDR3 is TGCGCCAGCAGCTTGGGATCAATTGGTCGATCTTACGCGCACACTGAAGCTTTCTTT.

The rearrangement uses TRBV12-2 and TRBJ2-3; the DNA was not compared with TRBD2, the D call given in the table. TRBV12-2 constitutes a pseudogene. The CDR3 loop spans 15 amino acids. The CDR3 DNA reads TGTGCAAGTCGCTCTTTGGAGGGGACCACAGATACGCAGTATTTT. As protein: CASRSLEGTTDTQYF.

The chain uses TRBV5-1 and TRBJ1-1; the D gene is possibly TRBD1 (5 bases). Trimming removed 4 bases at V and 5 bases at J, with 12 bases between. This CDR3 has 13 amino acids. From germline, CDR1 is SGHRS and CDR2 YFSETQ. The CDR3 DNA reads as TGCGCCAGCAGCCCCGGGACTGGGACTGAAGCTTTCTTT. Its translation is CASSPGTGTEAFF.

The rearrangement uses TRBV7-2 and TRBJ2-2, with D possibly matching TRBD1 (5 bases). The CDR3 covers 14 residues. The germline V and J ends were trimmed by 1 base and 7 bases, with 10 bases remaining between them. Per the germline V gene, CDR1 is SGHTA and CDR2 is FQGNSA. The CDR3 nucleotides are TGTGCCAGCAGCTTAGGTCAGGGTAACGGGGAGCTGTTTTTT. Amino acid sequence: CASSLGQGNGELFF.

The V gene is TRBV6-8, the J gene TRBJ2-7, with D possibly matching TRBD1 (5 bases). CDR1 and CDR2 from the germline V gene are MNHGY and SAAAGT. Between the trimmed V and J ends, which lost 3 bases and 2 bases, there was a span of 14 bases. The CDR3 loop spans 15 amino acids. CDR3 DNA: TGTGCCAGCAGTTATCCCCAGGGCCCCACCTACGAGCAGTACTTC. It is translated as CASSYPQGPTYEQYF.

The chain is built from TRBV7-8 and TRBJ2-1; unclear D gene. This CDR3 comprises 13 residues. Germline V gene sequence: CDR1 SGHVS, CDR2 FQNEAQ. Trimming shortened V by 1 base and J by 4 bases, and 5 bases separated the two germline ends. CDR3: CASSLGAYNEQFF. The CDR3 nucleotides are TGTGCCAGCAGCTTAGGAGCGTACAATGAGCAGTTCTTC.

The CDR3 sequence: CASSTQQGFDGYTF. The CDR3 nucleotides are TGTGCCAGTAGTACCCAACAGGGGTTCGATGGCTACACCTTC. The chain uses TRBV19 and TRBJ1-2; 7 bases line up with TRBD1. V gave up 4 bases and J gave up 6 bases; unmatched junction bases: 8. The CDR3 contains 14 residues. The germline V gene has CDR1 LNHDA and CDR2 SQIVND (reference sequence).

The chain joins TRBV6-2 or TRBV6-3 to TRBJ2-1; 9 bases map to TRBD2. CDR1 MNHEY and CDR2 SVGEGT come from the germline V gene. Trimming at V came to 4 bases and at J to 10 bases, leaving 5 bases not matched to a gene. The length of the CDR3 is 13 residues. In DNA form, the CDR3 reads TGTGCCAGCAGTTTGGGGACTAGCAAAGAGCAGTTCTTC. Residues: CASSLGTSKEQFF.

The V and J genes are TRBV27 and TRBJ1-6, with 8 bases aligning to TRBD1. The trim removed 0 bases at V and 9 bases at J, leaving 7 bases unmatched. The length of the CDR3 is 16 residues. Germline V gene data show CDR1 as MNHEY and CDR2 as SMNVEV (reference sequence). The CDR3 reads CASSLSRTGSTSPLHF. CDR3 in DNA: TGTGCCAGCAGTTTATCGAGGACAGGGTCAACTTCACCCCTCCACTTT.

V gene TRBV4-1 combines with J gene TRBJ2-1; no clear D gene. The CDR3 is 14 amino acids. V was shortened by 0 bases and J by 9 bases, with 12 bases between the two germline ends. Germline values: CDR1 MGHRA, CDR2 YSYEKL. The CDR3, as DNA: TGCGCCAGCAGCCAAGACCGACTTGGCCCTGAGCAGTTCTTC. It translates to CASSQDRLGPEQFF.

The genes are TRBV11-2 and TRBJ2-2; the match to TRBD1 covers 7 bases. Germline V gene data show CDR1 as SGHAT and CDR2 as FQNNGV. Trimming took 7 bases from V and 3 from J; bases not matched to a gene: 8. This CDR3 has 15 amino acids. In DNA, the CDR3 is TGTGCCAGCATCCCGGGACAGATGTACACCGGGGAGCTGTTTTTT. This codes for CASIPGQMYTGELFF.

The chain has TRBV13 and TRBJ2-5, with D tentatively TRBD1 (5 bases). The CDR3 extends over 14 amino acids. V shed 0 bases and J shed 3 bases, with 8 bases lying between them. Germline V gives CDR1 PRHDT, CDR2 FYEKMQ (reference sequence). The CDR3 region is CASSLGPGKETQYF. The CDR3 bases are TGTGCCAGCAGCTTAGGACCAGGGAAAGAGACCCAGTACTTC.

This clone was seen a single time. V is TRBV11-2 and J is TRBJ1-2; D may be TRBD1 (6 bases). CDR1 is SGHAT, CDR2 FQNNGV, per germline. V shed 7 bases and J shed 8 bases, with 17 bases lying between them. CDR3 length equals 13 residues. In DNA, the CDR3 is TGTGCCAGCACCCTGGGACAAAACGGGGGCTACACCTTC. It codes for CASTLGQNGGYTF.

J is TRBJ1-4 and V is TRBV9; 8 nucleotides match TRBD1. Germline CDR1 is SGDLS and CDR2 is YYNGEE. CDR3 size: 12 residues. J lost 8 bases, V lost 8 bases, and 5 bases had no gene match. The CDR3 region is CASQGADEKLFF. DNA for the CDR3: TGTGCCAGTCAGGGGGCGGACGAAAAACTGTTTTTT.

This clone was seen a few times. Written as DNA, the CDR3 is TGTGCCAGCAGCTTAGGGACAGGTGATGGCTACACCTTC. This encodes CASSLGTGDGYTF. The V gene is TRBV7-9, the J gene TRBJ1-2, with 7 bases lining up with TRBD1. Germline V gives CDR1 SEHNR, CDR2 FQNEAQ (reference sequence). V lost 1 base to trimming and J lost 6 bases; unmatched junction nucleotides: 2. The CDR3 covers 13 residues.

The genes are TRBV7-9 and TRBJ1-1, with TRBD1 identical over 8 bases. Germline V gene sequence: CDR1 SEHNR, CDR2 FQNEAQ (reference sequence). The CDR3 contains 17 residues. The junction had 12 bases not matched to a gene; V was cut back by 2 bases and J by 4 bases. The CDR3 coding sequence is TGTGCCAGCAGCTTATTTAACCGCCGGGACAGGACCACTGAAGCTTTCTTT. As protein: CASSLFNRRDRTTEAFF.

This chain uses TRBV5-1 with TRBJ2-2, with D possibly TRBD1 on 5 matching bases. Trimming left V 5 bases short and J 1 base short, with 9 bases between. This CDR3 has 14 residues. CDR1 SGHRS and CDR2 YFSETQ come from the germline V gene. The DNA for the CDR3 is TGCGCCAGCAGTAAGACAGAGAACACCGGGGAGCTGTTTTTT. It specifies CASSKTENTGELFF.

This clone was seen once. This sequence joins TRBV19 and TRBJ1-4, with 9 bases aligning to TRBD1. Germline V gene data show CDR1 as LNHDA and CDR2 as SQIVND (reference sequence). V lost 4 bases to trimming and J lost 11 bases; unmatched junction nucleotides: 23. The length of the CDR3 is 19 residues. The CDR3 spells CASSSGTGRTSRVFGKLFF. In DNA form, the CDR3 reads TGTGCCAGTAGTAGCGGGACAGGGAGGACCTCCAGGGTTTTTGGGAAACTGTTTTTT. The full variable domain, rest sourced from reference TRBV19 and TRBJ1-4, is DGGITQSPKYLFRKEGQNVTLSCEQNLNHDAMYWYRQDPGQGLRLIYYSQIVNDFQKGDIAEGYSVSREKKESFPLTVTSAQKNPTAFYLCASSSGTGRTSRVFGKLFFGSGTQLSVL.

CDR3 DNA: TGTGCCAGCAGAGGGGTTGGGGAAAAACTGTTTTTT. Its translation is CASRGVGEKLFF. The J gene is TRBJ1-4, the V gene TRBV11-3; tentative D call: TRBD1 (5 bases). V was trimmed by 6 bases and J by 8 bases, leaving 10 bases between them. Germline values: CDR1 SGHNT, CDR2 YENEEA. CDR3 length equals 12 residues.

The V gene is TRBV7-2, the J gene TRBJ2-7; D might be TRBD1 (5 bases). The CDR3 is 16 residues long. The V and J ends lost 4 bases and 4 bases respectively, with 20 bases between them. CDR1 and CDR2 (germline): SGHTA, FQGNSA. The CDR3 protein is CASSSQGDSIEYEQYF. DNA for the CDR3: TGTGCCAGCAGCTCCCAAGGAGACAGTATTGAATACGAGCAGTACTTC.

This chain links TRBV5-1 with TRBJ1-1; TRBD1 agrees at 9 bases. From germline, CDR1 is SGHRS and CDR2 YFSETQ. There are 14 residues in the CDR3. Unmatched junction bases numbered 5, after V lost 4 bases and J lost 4 bases. The DNA for the CDR3 is TGCGCCAGCAGCCCGCCGACAGGGGGCACTGAAGCTTTCTTT. Translated: CASSPPTGGTEAFF.